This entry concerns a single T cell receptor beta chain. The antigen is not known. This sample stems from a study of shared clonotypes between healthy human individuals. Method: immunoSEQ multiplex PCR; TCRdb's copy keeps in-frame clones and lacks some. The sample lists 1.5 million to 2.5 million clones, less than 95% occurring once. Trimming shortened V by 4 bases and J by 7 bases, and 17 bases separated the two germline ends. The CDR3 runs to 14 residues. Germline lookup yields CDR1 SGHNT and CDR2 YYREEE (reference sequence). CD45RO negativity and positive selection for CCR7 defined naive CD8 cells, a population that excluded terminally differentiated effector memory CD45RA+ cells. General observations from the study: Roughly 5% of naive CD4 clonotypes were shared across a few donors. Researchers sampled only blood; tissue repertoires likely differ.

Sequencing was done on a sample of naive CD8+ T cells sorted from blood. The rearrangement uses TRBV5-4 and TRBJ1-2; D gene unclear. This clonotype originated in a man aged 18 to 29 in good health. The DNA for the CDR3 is TGTGCCAGCAGCGCGTTCCCCGGAGACACTGGCTACACCTTC. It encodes CASSAFPGDTGYTF. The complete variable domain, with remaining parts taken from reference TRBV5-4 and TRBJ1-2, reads ETGVTQSPTHLIKTRGQQVTLRCSSQSGHNTVSWYQQALGQGPQFIFQYYREEENGRGNFPPRFSGLQFPNYSSELNVNALELDDSALYLCASSAFPGDTGYTFGSGTRLTVV.